The T cell receptor beta chain described here comes from a study of T cells after yellow fever vaccination. Study overall: Any fraction with a low cell number was prepared using SMART-Seq v4 Ultra Low Input.

One entry per CDR3 protein, called by TCRdb with MiXCR from the 5' RACE reads. The data contain 150,000 to 200,000 distinct CDR3 sequences, over 7% of them singletons. The clonotype originates from a man between 18 and 35 years old who received the YFV17D yellow fever vaccine. The specimen was CD8+ T cells sorted from PBMCs, collected 45 days after the yellow fever booster vaccination.

The CDR3 DNA is TGTGCCAGCAGACAACCCAGGGGTGTCGGCAATCAGCCCCAGCATTTT. As protein: CASRQPRGVGNQPQHF. This rearrangement joins TRBV6-2 or TRBV6-3 to TRBJ1-5; D is perhaps TRBD1 (6 bases). Trimming pared 6 bases from V and 2 bases from J, leaving 17 bases between. This CDR3 has 16 residues. Germline CDR1 and CDR2: MNHEY and SVGEGT.